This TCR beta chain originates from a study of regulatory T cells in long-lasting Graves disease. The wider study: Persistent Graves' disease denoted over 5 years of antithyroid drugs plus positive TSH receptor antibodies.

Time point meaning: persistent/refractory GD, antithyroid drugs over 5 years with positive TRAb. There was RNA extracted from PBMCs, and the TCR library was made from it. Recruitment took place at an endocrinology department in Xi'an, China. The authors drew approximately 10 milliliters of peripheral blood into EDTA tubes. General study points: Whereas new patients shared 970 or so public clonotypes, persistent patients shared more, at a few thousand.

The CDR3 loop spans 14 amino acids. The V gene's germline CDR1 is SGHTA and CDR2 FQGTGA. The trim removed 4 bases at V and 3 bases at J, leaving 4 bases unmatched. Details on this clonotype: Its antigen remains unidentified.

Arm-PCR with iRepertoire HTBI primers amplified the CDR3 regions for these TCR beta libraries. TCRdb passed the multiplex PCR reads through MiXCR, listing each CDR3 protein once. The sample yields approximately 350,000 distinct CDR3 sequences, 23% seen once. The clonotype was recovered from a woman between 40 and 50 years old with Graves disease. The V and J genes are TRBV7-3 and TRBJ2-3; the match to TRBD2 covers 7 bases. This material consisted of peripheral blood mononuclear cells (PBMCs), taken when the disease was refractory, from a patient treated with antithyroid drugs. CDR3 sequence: CASSSGLETDTQYF. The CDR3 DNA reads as TGTGCCAGCAGCTCCGGACTAGAGACAGATACGCAGTATTTT. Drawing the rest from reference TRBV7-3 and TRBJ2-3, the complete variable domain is GAGVSQTPSNKVTEKGKYVELRCDPISGHTALYWYRQSLGQGPEFLIYFQGTGAADDSGLPNDRFFAVRPEGSVSTLKIQRTERGDSAVYLCASSSGLETDTQYFGPGTRLTVL.